This T cell receptor (beta chain) was sequenced in a study of cytomegalovirus exposure and HLA in healthy donors. Study results and caveats: V segments that were indistinguishable, TRBV6-2 and TRBV6-3 among them, were omitted from analysis. In a later analysis, a missense DCLRE1C variant was linked to TCR beta V- and J-gene trimming. Later, an analysis showed that TCR beta chains associated with HLA were more clonally expanded than others that were equally common.

In the case of this clone: The antigen is undetermined.

CDR3 size: 16 residues. PCR primers comprised 60 Vbeta and 13 Jbeta primers. Data came from immunoSEQ multiplex PCR; TCRdb stores just in-frame clones and leaves some out. Of 150,000 to 200,000 clones in the sample, more than 70% are singletons; the top ten hold 0.95% to 1.4%. V usage is TRBV21-1 and J usage is TRBJ2-7; the D call of TRBD2 is as the table states it, not checked on the DNA. TRBV21-1 is described as a pseudogene. The specimen was PBMCs. This clonotype was obtained from a woman between 35 and 50 years old in good health and CMV-seronegative. This chain's CDR3 is CASSKATSGTSYEQYV. Here the CDR3 DNA reads TGTGCCAGCAGCAAAGCCACTAGCGGGACCTCCTACGAGCAGTACGTC.